Detailed here is one TCR beta chain. This specimen belongs to a study of T cell clonotyping in hematopoietic cell transplantation. As to time point: recipient sample about 28 days before transplant, after cytoreduction. TCRdb's copy holds only in-frame clones and misses some; the assay was immunoSEQ multiplex PCR. The sample records about 6,500 clones, less than 98% being singletons. This CDR3 comprises 16 residues. The germline gives CDR1 MNHNY, CDR2 SVGAGI (reference sequence). J was trimmed by 4 bases and V by 7 bases; bases with no gene match: 12. V and J are TRBV6-6 and TRBJ2-7; 11 bases are a match to TRBD1. This TCR derives from a man between 65 and 85 years old with acute myeloid leukemia. Some clones in this sample may be carry-over from other donors' samples. This specimen was peripheral blood mononuclear cells, taken before stem cell transplant. The CDR3 spells CASTLTAGQGGYEQYF. Here the CDR3 DNA reads TGTGCCAGCACCCTGACAGCGGGACAGGGGGGGTACGAGCAGTACTTC.